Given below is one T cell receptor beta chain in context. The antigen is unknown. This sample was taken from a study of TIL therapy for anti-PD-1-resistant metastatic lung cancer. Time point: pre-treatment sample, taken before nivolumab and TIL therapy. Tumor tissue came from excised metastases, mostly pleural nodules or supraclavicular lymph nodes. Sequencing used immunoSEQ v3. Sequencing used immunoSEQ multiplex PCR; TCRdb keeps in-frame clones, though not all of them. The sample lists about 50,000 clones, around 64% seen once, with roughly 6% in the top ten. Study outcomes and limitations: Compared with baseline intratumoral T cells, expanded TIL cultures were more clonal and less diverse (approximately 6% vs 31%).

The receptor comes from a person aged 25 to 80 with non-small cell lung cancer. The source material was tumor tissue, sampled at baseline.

CDR3: CASSPSGGSTEAFF. In DNA, the CDR3 is TGTGCCAGCAGCCCGTCGGGGGGGAGCACTGAAGCTTTCTTT. The gene calls are TRBV11-2 and TRBJ1-1; maybe TRBD1 (5 bases). Germline CDR1 is SGHAT and CDR2 is FQNNGV. CDR3 length: 14 residues. Trimming left V 5 bases short and J 4 bases short, with 14 bases between.